Listed here are 20 T cell receptor beta chains from one sample, sequenced in a study of molecular identifiers for immune sequencing clone quantification. MiXCR was run by TCRdb on the PCR reads, yielding one entry per CDR3 protein. The sample contains some 100,000 distinct CDR3 sequences, roughly 38% of which appear only once. Sequenced material: naive CD8+ T cells from blood, with Jurkat cell RNA spiked in. Subset here: FACS-sorted CD8+CD4-CCR7+CD45RA+ naive T cells. These receptors were taken from a human donor in good health. Some libraries in this study had Jurkat cell RNA spiked in.

Note on this clonotype: This clone may be a read error of a much larger clone one base away. CDR3 sequence: CASSLEPAKIIQYF. In DNA form, the CDR3 reads TGTGCCAGCAGCTTAGAGCCGGCCAAAATCATTCAGTACTTC. The chain couples TRBV7-9 to TRBJ2-4, with no clear D. The CDR3 runs to 14 residues. Germline CDR1 and CDR2: SEHNR and FQNEAQ (reference sequence).

Only a few counts were recorded for this clonotype. This chain links TRBV28 with TRBJ2-7, with D tentatively TRBD1 (7 bases). Germline CDR1 reads MDHEN; CDR2 reads SYDVKM. CDR3 length equals 13 residues. Trimming left V 3 bases short and J 3 bases short, with 9 bases between. The CDR3 reads CASSFRGDYEQYF. In nucleotides, the CDR3 is TGTGCCAGCAGTTTCAGGGGGGACTACGAGCAGTACTTC.

This clonotype was observed a handful of times. The chain employs TRBV12-3 or TRBV12-4 and TRBJ2-3; D uncertain. The length of the CDR3 is 11 residues. Trimming removed 5 bases from V and 10 bases from J, with 10 bases in between. The CDR3 sequence: CASSVSTPQYF. CDR3 bases: TGTGCCAGCAGTGTTAGTACTCCGCAGTATTTT.

The J gene is TRBJ2-7, the V gene TRBV7-9; D is uncertain. Deletions cut 1 base from V and 3 bases from J, with 16 bases between. The CDR3 runs to 16 residues. The germline V gene encodes CDR1 SEHNR and CDR2 FQNEAQ (reference sequence). Here the CDR3 reads CASSLGPGATDYEQYF. CDR3 sequence (DNA): TGTGCCAGCAGCTTAGGTCCAGGCGCCACTGACTACGAGCAGTACTTC.

V usage is TRBV4-1 and J usage is TRBJ2-5; D may match TRBD1 or TRBD2 (5 bases each). The length of the CDR3 is 16 residues. V lost 1 base and J 0 bases, leaving 12 bases between the germline ends. Germline-derived CDR1 and CDR2 are MGHRA and YSYEKL. Here the CDR3 DNA reads TGCGCCAGCAGCCAAGCGGGACGCCGGTACCAAGAGACCCAGTACTTC. As protein: CASSQAGRRYQETQYF.

This clonotype was detected many times. CDR3 nucleotides: TGTGCCATCAGTGAGTCGGGACAGCGATCCTACGAGCAGTACTTC. It encodes CAISESGQRSYEQYF. The gene calls are TRBV10-3 and TRBJ2-7; 7 positions match TRBD1. The ends lost 0 bases at V and 1 base at J; junction bases unmatched: 3. The CDR3 length is 15 residues. From germline, CDR1 is ENHRY and CDR2 SYGVKD.

As to this clonotype: No conserved phenylalanine or tryptophan ends this CDR3, so it is likely a read error. V is TRBV9 and J is TRBJ2-1; 8 bases line up with TRBD2. This CDR3 spans 14 amino acids. Germline V gene data show CDR1 as SGDLS and CDR2 as YYNGEE. J gave up 5 bases and V 0 bases, and 1 base lay outside the gene matches. The CDR3 loop reads CASSVVLADNEQFS. CDR3 bases: TGTGCCAGCAGCGTAGTACTAGCGGACAATGAGCAGTTCTCC.

Note on this clonotype: A read error may account for a junction end that differs from germline. The rearrangement uses TRBV28 and TRBJ1-1, with D maybe TRBD1 (5 bases). Germline-derived CDR1 and CDR2 are MDHEN and SYDVKM. This CDR3 is 15 amino acids long. The CDR3 sequence: CASSSITKGNHEDFF. The CDR3 bases are TGTGCCAGCAGTTCCATTACCAAGGGGAACCATGAAGATTTCTTT. The full variable domain, its missing parts supplied by reference TRBV28 and TRBJ1-1, is DVKVTQSSRYLVKRTGEKVFLECVQDMDHENMFWYRQDPGLGLRLIYFSYDVKMKEKGDIPEGYSVSREKKERFSLILESASTNQTSMYLCASSSITKGNHEDFFGQGTRLTVV.

The table lists this clonotype with many counts. The chain carries TRBV28 and TRBJ2-7; 7 bases fit TRBD1. Germline V gives CDR1 MDHEN, CDR2 SYDVKM. Germline trimming cut 2 bases from V and 3 bases from J; bases unmatched to any gene: 7. CDR3 length equals 15 residues. CDR3 protein: CASSLAPGQYYEQYF. The CDR3, as DNA: TGTGCCAGCAGTTTAGCCCCGGGACAGTACTACGAGCAGTACTTC.

Worth noting for this clonotype: One end of the junction varies from germline; a read error may be responsible. This chain links TRBV7-8 with TRBJ2-1; D is possibly TRBD1 (5 bases). Looked up from germline, CDR1 is SGHVS and CDR2 is FQNEAQ. The length of the CDR3 is 14 residues. DNA for the CDR3: TGTGTCAGCACCGATCAGGGTTCGGACAATGAGCAGTTCTTC. Encoded protein: CVSTDQGSDNEQFF. The whole variable domain, remainder taken from reference TRBV7-8 and TRBJ2-1, is GAGVSQSPRYKVAKRGQDVALRCDPISGHVSLFWYQQALGQGPEFLTYFQNEAQLDKSGLPSDRFFAERPEGSVSTLKIQRTQQEDSAVYLCVSTDQGSDNEQFFGPGTRLTVL.

In its sample, this clonotype was seen many times. The chain combines TRBV6-5 with TRBJ2-7, with D perhaps TRBD2 (6 bases). CDR3 length: 14 residues. CDR1 and CDR2 (germline): MNHEY, SVGAGI. The V and J ends lost 2 bases and 3 bases respectively, with 11 bases between them. CDR3: CASSYRDSGYEQYF. For the CDR3, the DNA is TGTGCCAGCAGTTACCGGGACTCGGGCTACGAGCAGTACTTC.

This rearrangement joins TRBV7-8 to TRBJ2-7; 7 bases map to TRBD2. CDR1 is SGHVS and CDR2 is FQNEAQ in the germline V gene. The CDR3 length is 14 residues. Trimming cost V 7 bases and J 2 bases; bases outside gene matches: 8. The CDR3 sequence is CASTRGERPYEQYF. Written as DNA, the CDR3 is TGTGCCAGCACCCGGGGGGAGAGGCCCTACGAGCAGTACTTC.

In the case of this clonotype: Its ends do not fully match the called genes, so a read error is possible. This chain joins TRBV7-6 and TRBJ1-1; D is undetermined. Germline V gene lookup returns CDR1 SGHVS and CDR2 FNYEAQ. The CDR3 has 13 amino acids. In DNA, the CDR3 is TGTGCCAGCAGCCCCACAGTTTATACCGAAGCTATCTTT. It specifies CASSPTVYTEAIF.

Comment on this clonotype: This sequence may be a read error, since a much larger clone differs from it by one base. This chain joins TRBV7-9 and TRBJ2-3, with TRBD2 as a possible D gene (6 bases). CDR1 SEHNR and CDR2 FQNEAQ come from the germline V gene (reference sequence). This CDR3 is 13 amino acids long. The CDR3 DNA follows: TGTGCCAGCAGCCCCGGGAGCATAGATACGCAGTATTTT. Its translation: CASSPGSIDTQYF.

DNA for the CDR3: TGTGCCAGCAGTGTTGAGAGTGGTTCCTACAATGAGCAGTTCTTC. Its protein is CASSVESGSYNEQFF. This sequence joins TRBV2 and TRBJ2-1; D call uncertain. From germline, CDR1 is SNHLY and CDR2 FYNNEI. The length of the CDR3 is 15 residues. V lost 4 bases to trimming and J lost 1 base, with 11 bases between them.

Turning to this clonotype: Because the CDR3 is missing its conserved closing phenylalanine or tryptophan, this is likely a read error. The J gene is TRBJ2-2, the V gene TRBV28; TRBD1 might be the D (6 bases). Per germline, CDR1 MDHEN and CDR2 SYDVKM. The CDR3 sequence is 14 residues long. CDR3 protein: CASSLTGNIGELFL. CDR3 nucleotide sequence: TGTGCCAGCAGTTTAACAGGGAACATCGGGGAGCTGTTTTTA.

This clonotype was seen many times. The rearrangement joins TRBV7-9 to TRBJ2-7; D is undetermined. The CDR3 has 12 residues. Germline V CDR1 and CDR2: SEHNR, FQNEAQ (reference sequence). V lost 8 bases and J 1 base, leaving 9 bases between the germline ends. The CDR3 protein is CASLTTSYEQYF. The CDR3, as DNA: TGTGCCAGCCTGACGACGTCCTACGAGCAGTACTTC.

CDR3 in DNA: TGTGCCAGCAGTCCCGGGGGGGTAGGGGGCAATGAGCAGTTCTTC. Encoded protein: CASSPGGVGGNEQFF. V gene TRBV6-5 combines with J gene TRBJ2-1; 8 positions agree with TRBD2. Germline V lookup: CDR1 MNHEY, CDR2 SVGAGI. This CDR3 contains 15 residues. The V segment lost 5 bases and the J segment 6 bases; nucleotides outside the gene matches: 9.

This clonotype was seen ten or more times. This chain connects TRBV11-2 to TRBJ2-1, with D perhaps matching TRBD2 (5 bases). Germline V CDR1 and CDR2: SGHAT, FQNNGV. The CDR3 totals 14 residues. V lost 4 bases and J 4 bases, leaving 11 bases between the germline ends. As DNA, the CDR3 is TGTGCCAGCAGCTCTCAGCGGAGTTACAATGAGCAGTTCTTC. Encoded protein: CASSSQRSYNEQFF.

Turning to this clonotype: A much larger clone lies a single base off, so this may be a read error. The CDR3 ends on some other residue instead of the conserved phenylalanine or tryptophan, so this is likely a read error. V gene TRBV7-9 combines with J gene TRBJ2-1, with D unclear. Germline CDR1 and CDR2: SEHNR and FQNEAQ (reference sequence). The CDR3 is 13 amino acids. The V gene lost 4 bases and the J gene lost 3 bases, with 7 bases spanning the gap. The CDR3 spells CASSSYLYNEQFL. CDR3 in DNA: TGTGCCAGCAGCTCGTACCTCTACAATGAGCAGTTCCTC.